This T cell receptor beta chain was sequenced for a study of cytomegalovirus exposure and HLA in healthy donors. General study results and limits: It was confirmed in vitro that three of the CMV-associated chains were specific for CMV antigens.

As concerns this clone: Its antigen is as yet unknown.

A multiplex PCR was run with 60 Vbeta primers and 13 Jbeta primers. Per the study methods: A later analysis tallied tens of millions of unique TCR beta chains, 10 million to 12 million of them shared. The table came from immunoSEQ multiplex PCR; TCRdb's copy has only in-frame clones and leaves some out. The V and J calls and clone size come from that table; D and trimming were worked out from the DNA. The sample lists roughly 190,000 clones; about 9% were seen once. The TCR comes from a young woman in good health and CMV-seropositive. The sequenced sample consisted of PBMCs.

The CDR3 bases are TGTGCCAGCAGCTCTACGACAGGCTCTGGAAACACCATATATTTT. This encodes CASSSTTGSGNTIYF. V and J are TRBV7-9 and TRBJ1-3; tentatively, D is TRBD1 (6 bases). CDR1 is SEHNR, CDR2 FQNEAQ, per germline (reference sequence). The CDR3 length is 15 residues. The V gene lost 4 bases and the J gene lost 0 bases, with 10 bases spanning the gap.